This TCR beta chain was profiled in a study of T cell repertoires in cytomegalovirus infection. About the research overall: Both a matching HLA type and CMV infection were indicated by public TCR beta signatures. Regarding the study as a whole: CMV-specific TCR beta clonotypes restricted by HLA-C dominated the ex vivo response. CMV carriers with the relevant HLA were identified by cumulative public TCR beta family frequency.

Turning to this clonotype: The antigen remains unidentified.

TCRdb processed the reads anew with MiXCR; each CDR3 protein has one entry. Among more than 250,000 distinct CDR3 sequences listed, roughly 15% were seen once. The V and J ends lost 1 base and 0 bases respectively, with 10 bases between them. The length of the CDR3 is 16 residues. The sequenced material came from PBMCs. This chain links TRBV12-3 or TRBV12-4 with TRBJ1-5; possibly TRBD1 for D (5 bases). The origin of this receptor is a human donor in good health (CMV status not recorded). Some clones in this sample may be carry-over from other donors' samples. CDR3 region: CASSLGQLLSNQPQHF. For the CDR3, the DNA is TGTGCCAGCAGTTTAGGACAGCTACTTAGCAATCAGCCCCAGCATTTT.